What follows are 18 T cell receptor beta chains derived from one specimen sequenced in a study of T cells after yellow fever vaccination. Using its own MiXCR run on the 5' RACE reads, TCRdb lists one record per CDR3 protein. The top ten hold more than 12% of the sample, which has some 500,000 distinct CDR3 sequences, about 14% seen once. Sequencing used PBMCs, obtained on the day of the yellow fever booster vaccination. These receptors were obtained from a man aged 25-45 years who received the YFV17D yellow fever vaccine.

This clonotype was picked up many times. The chain combines TRBV20-1 with TRBJ2-7; D is undetermined. The CDR3 runs 11 residues. The germline CDR1 and CDR2 sequences are DFQATT and SNEGSKA (reference sequence). The V end was cut by 2 bases, the J end by 3 bases, with 5 bases between. The CDR3 reads CSARSGYEQYF. In DNA, the CDR3 is TGCAGTGCTAGATCGGGCTACGAGCAGTACTTC.

This clonotype was recorded a few times. V gene TRBV7-6 combines with J gene TRBJ2-5; D call uncertain. Trimming stripped 6 bases from V and 2 bases from J, with 10 bases between. Germline V gene sequence: CDR1 SGHVS, CDR2 FNYEAQ. The CDR3 covers 13 residues. The CDR3 reads CASRLQLQETQYF. The CDR3 DNA is TGTGCCAGCAGACTACAACTGCAAGAGACCCAGTACTTC.

This clonotype was seen more than once but under ten times. This chain links TRBV6-5 with TRBJ1-5; unclear D gene. V was shortened by 7 bases and J by 3 bases, with 13 bases between the two germline ends. The CDR3 totals 14 residues. Germline V gene lookup returns CDR1 MNHEY and CDR2 SVGAGI. Written as DNA, the CDR3 is TGTGCCAGCAAGGTCAGCCTTAACAATCAGCCCCAGCATTTT. Protein sequence: CASKVSLNNQPQHF.

A few counts support this clonotype. The chain links TRBV7-7 to TRBJ2-1, with TRBD2 matching 13 bases. Unmatched junction bases numbered 6, after V lost 5 bases and J lost 8 bases. There are 15 residues in the CDR3. Germline assignment: CDR1 SSHAT and CDR2 FNYEAQ (reference sequence). CDR3 amino acids: CASSPGLAGMDEQFF. CDR3 sequence (DNA): TGTGCCAGCAGCCCGGGACTAGCGGGAATGGATGAGCAGTTCTTC.

This chain links TRBV5-4 with TRBJ2-5, with 15 bases identical to TRBD2. Germline V CDR1 and CDR2: SGHNT, YYREEE (reference sequence). V shed 4 bases, J shed 3 bases, and the junction held 7 bases outside the gene matches. The CDR3 extends over 17 amino acids. In nucleotides, the CDR3 is TGTGCCAGCAGCCCCGGACTAGCGGGAGGGCCGGAAGAGACCCAGTACTTC. This codes for CASSPGLAGGPEETQYF.

This clonotype was seen more than once but under ten times. This sequence joins TRBV14 and TRBJ2-3; D remains ambiguous. CDR1 and CDR2 (germline): SGHDN, FVKESK. The V and J ends lost 2 bases and 8 bases respectively, with 11 bases between them. The CDR3 contains 13 residues. In DNA form, the CDR3 reads TGTGCCAGCAGCCAAAACCACCCGGGTACGCAGTATTTT. Translated, it gives CASSQNHPGTQYF.

The CDR3 reads CASRISGASGANVLTF. The CDR3 DNA sequence: TGTGCCAGCAGGATCTCCGGGGCCTCTGGGGCCAACGTCCTGACTTTC. V gene TRBV12-3 or TRBV12-4 combines with J gene TRBJ2-6; D is perhaps TRBD1 or TRBD2 (5 bases each). The CDR3 runs 16 residues. V was clipped by 6 bases and J by 0 bases, with 12 bases between them.

This clonotype was observed a handful of times. The J gene is TRBJ2-4, the V gene TRBV18; 9 bases map to TRBD1. The germline V gene has CDR1 KGHSH and CDR2 LQKENI. This CDR3 is built from 17 residues. Trimming removed 3 bases from V and 7 bases from J; junction bases left unmatched: 13. As DNA, the CDR3 is TGTGCCAGCTCACCGCCGGGACAGGGTAGTGACACGAACATTCAGTACTTC. It codes for CASSPPGQGSDTNIQYF.

This clonotype has at least ten counts. This rearrangement joins TRBV7-9 to TRBJ1-1; D gene uncertain. Trimming took off 7 bases at V and 1 base at J, with 13 bases between the two ends. There are 14 residues in the CDR3. Germline CDR1 SEHNR, CDR2 FQNEAQ (reference sequence). This CDR3 reads CASKRGSSNTEAFF. CDR3 nucleotides: TGTGCCAGCAAAAGAGGGAGTTCGAACACTGAAGCTTTCTTT.

This clonotype occurred a few times. This rearrangement joins TRBV20-1 to TRBJ2-3, with D possibly called TRBD1 or TRBD2 (6 bases each). The V end was cut by 1 base, the J end by 1 base, with 12 bases between. Germline values: CDR1 DFQATT, CDR2 SNEGSKA (reference sequence). The CDR3 is 15 residues long. CDR3 sequence reads: CSARVGGRGTDTQYF. The DNA of the CDR3 is TGCAGTGCTAGAGTCGGGGGCAGGGGCACAGATACGCAGTATTTT.

The J gene is TRBJ2-7, the V gene TRBV3-1; weak D call: TRBD2 (7 bases). The germline V gene has CDR1 LGHDT and CDR2 YNNKEL (reference sequence). V was cut by 1 base and J by 3 bases, with 16 bases left in between. The CDR3 has 16 amino acids. The CDR3 reads CASSQASGGWGYEQYF. The CDR3 DNA reads TGTGCCAGCAGCCAAGCCTCGGGGGGCTGGGGCTACGAGCAGTACTTC.

There are a few counts of this clonotype. The genes are TRBV9 and TRBJ2-3, with a tentative D call TRBD2 (6 bases). The CDR3 runs to 16 residues. V dropped 4 bases and J dropped 3 bases, with 18 bases sitting between them. The V gene's germline CDR1 is SGDLS and CDR2 YYNGEE. CDR3 protein: CASSPSLFGGTDTQYF. Here the CDR3 DNA reads TGTGCCAGCAGCCCGAGCTTGTTTGGGGGGACAGATACGCAGTATTTT.

The chain employs TRBV19 and TRBJ2-1, with D unclear. Germline CDR1 is LNHDA and CDR2 is SQIVND (reference sequence). Trimming cost V 4 bases and J 2 bases, with 12 bases left between them. The CDR3 runs 15 residues. The DNA of the CDR3 is TGTGCCAGTAGTAGTTCGTCTAACGCCTACAATGAGCAGTTCTTC. Residues: CASSSSSNAYNEQFF.

The table lists this clonotype with a few counts. V gene TRBV7-6 combines with J gene TRBJ2-2; 7 bases are a match to TRBD2. Germline CDR1 reads SGHVS; CDR2 reads FNYEAQ. This CDR3 has 16 residues. J was trimmed by 4 bases and V by 0 bases; bases with no gene match: 5. CDR3 nucleotide sequence: TGTGCCAGCAGCTTAGCCGGGGGAGGGGTCACCGGGGAGCTGTTTTTT. It yields the protein CASSLAGGGVTGELFF.

This chain uses TRBV6-5 with TRBJ2-3; D uncertain. Germline V gene sequence: CDR1 MNHEY, CDR2 SVGAGI. The CDR3 length is 14 residues. V was shortened by 4 bases and J by 0 bases, with 8 bases between the two germline ends. The CDR3 is CASSSPGSTDTQYF. The CDR3 DNA follows: TGTGCCAGCAGTTCCCCCGGTAGCACAGATACGCAGTATTTT.

Ten or more counts support this clonotype. This chain joins TRBV5-1 and TRBJ2-3; 7 nucleotides agree with TRBD2. The CDR3 totals 14 residues. V trimming: 6 bases; J trimming: 0 bases; junction bases outside the gene matches: 4. Germline V CDR1 and CDR2: SGHRS, YFSETQ. The CDR3 here is CASNLAESTDTQYF. The CDR3 DNA sequence: TGCGCCAGCAATCTAGCGGAAAGCACAGATACGCAGTATTTT.

This chain links TRBV7-9 with TRBJ2-5; no reliable D call. Germline V gene lookup returns CDR1 SEHNR and CDR2 FQNEAQ (reference sequence). The CDR3 is 13 residues long. V was cut by 5 bases and J by 5 bases, with 12 bases left in between. The CDR3 DNA follows: TGTGCCAGCAGCCCGGTCTTATTCGAGACCCAGTACTTC. This codes for CASSPVLFETQYF.

This clonotype turned up a few times. The V call is TRBV4-1, the J call TRBJ1-1; possible D gene TRBD1, 6 bases. Trimming took off 3 bases at V and 4 bases at J, with 12 bases between the two ends. The CDR3 has 14 amino acids. CDR1 MGHRA and CDR2 YSYEKL come from the germline V gene. This CDR3 is CASSQGTLGTEAFF. The CDR3 nucleotides are TGCGCCAGCAGCCAGGGGACACTGGGCACTGAAGCTTTCTTT.